This TCR beta chain was obtained from a study of CD8+CD57+ T cells in acquired aplastic anemia. Germline V lookup: CDR1 SGHNT, CDR2 YYREEE (reference sequence). V lost 2 bases and J lost 6; bases outside the gene matches: 3. CDR3 length: 13 amino acids. CDR3 and TCR beta VDJ profiling relied on a genomic DNA template. Via MiXCR, TCRdb re-called the reads, giving one row per CDR3 protein. The sample carries 400,000 to 500,000 distinct CDR3 sequences, under 80% recorded once. This chain links TRBV5-4 with TRBJ2-7; 9 positions agree with TRBD1. The source material was sorted CD4+, CD8+, or CD8+CD57+ T cells (not recorded which) from PBMCs. The source of this sequence is a human donor in good health, serving as a control. The CDR3 coding sequence is TGTGCCAGCAGCTTTGGACAGGGGCGCGAGCAGTACTTC. Translation: CASSFGQGREQYF.